This record looks at one T cell receptor (beta chain) sequence and its context. Its antigen target is currently unknown. Base qualities were left out, and no much larger clone turns up one base away. This specimen comes from a study of OX40 agonist ivuxolimab in advanced cancers. Some background on the complete study: Ivuxolimab was an agonistic, fully human IgG2 monoclonal antibody directed against OX40 (CD134), a costimulatory receptor. Intravenous ivuxolimab was administered to patients every 2 weeks at six dose levels: 0.01, 0.1, 0.3, 1.5, 3 and 10 mg/kg. Among the 50 to 55 dose-escalation patients, around 19 had hepatocellular carcinoma, about 15 melanoma, 9 renal cell carcinoma and 9 head and neck cancer. The dose-escalation cohort was 82.7% male with a mean age of approximately 60 years, ranging from roughly 20 to 80. Patients were allowed to have had prior anti-PD-1, anti-PD-L1 or anti-CTLA-4 therapy, and approximately 39% of the dose-escalation patients had been treated with checkpoint inhibitors. Three dose-escalation patients achieved partial responses, one with hepatocellular carcinoma and two with cutaneous melanoma. The purpose of peripheral TCRbeta sequencing was to test whether ivuxolimab changed TCR sequence diversity and led to clonal T-cell expansion. The paper describes the monotherapy dose-escalation part (N of about 57 patients) of the phase I trial of ivuxolimab. Points the paper makes about the study in general: Which antigens the clonally expanded peripheral T cells were specific for was not determined. Low levels of normalized T-cell clonal expansion were also seen in some nonresponding patients. After ivuxolimab, more expanded clones were found on average in CD8+ T cells than in CD4+ T cells. At doses of 0.1 to 3.0 mg/kg, clonal expansion of both CD4+ and CD8+ blood T cells was observed from baseline to week 6. In the 0.1-3.0 mg/kg groups, partial responders were among the patients with the lowest normalized peripheral clonal expansion, particularly in CD8+ T cells.

V is reduced by 0 bases and J by 1 base, leaving a spacing of 10 bases between them. For CDR1 and CDR2, the germline V gene lists MNHNS and SASEGT. From the cysteine up to the phenylalanine, the CDR3 has a length of 15 residues. The only DNA kept is the CDR3, 45 bases in frame from the first base. Genomic DNA was extracted from sorted cells for sequencing of the TCRbeta CDR3 region. The immunoSEQ Assay was used for sequencing of TCRbeta CDR3 regions. Not all clones reach the TCRdb copy of this immuneACCESS table, which keeps in-frame sequences only. Checked studies attribute under half of the gap to unresolved V genes and leave the rest unexplained. The sample profile shows 69,000 or so clones; 85% of them were found once. The ten biggest clones cover 0.5% to 0.55% of the sample. The trial excluded patients who had a history of autoimmune disease or who were on systemic immunosuppression. Peripheral blood for TCR sequencing was collected from all dose cohorts at baseline, on cycle 4 day 1, and on cycle 7 day 1. Samples came from an open-label, multicenter, first-in-human phase I dose-escalation trial of ivuxolimab. Adults with locally advanced or metastatic melanoma, renal cell, hepatocellular, or head and neck squamous cell carcinoma were enrolled in the trial. Before TCR sequencing, CD4+ and CD8+ T cells were separately sorted from peripheral blood.

The sequence came from an adult with an advanced solid tumor such as melanoma, head and neck, liver or kidney cancer. Here the chain combines TRBV6-1 and TRBJ2-7, with TRBD2 tentatively as D gene (5 bases match). Sequencing used CD4+ or CD8+ T cells sorted from blood, obtained in a trial of the OX40 agonist ivuxolimab. The DNA reads TGTGCCAGCAGTGAAGCCCTCCGGGGTTCCTACGAGCAGTACTTC. Its protein product is CASSEALRGSYEQYF.